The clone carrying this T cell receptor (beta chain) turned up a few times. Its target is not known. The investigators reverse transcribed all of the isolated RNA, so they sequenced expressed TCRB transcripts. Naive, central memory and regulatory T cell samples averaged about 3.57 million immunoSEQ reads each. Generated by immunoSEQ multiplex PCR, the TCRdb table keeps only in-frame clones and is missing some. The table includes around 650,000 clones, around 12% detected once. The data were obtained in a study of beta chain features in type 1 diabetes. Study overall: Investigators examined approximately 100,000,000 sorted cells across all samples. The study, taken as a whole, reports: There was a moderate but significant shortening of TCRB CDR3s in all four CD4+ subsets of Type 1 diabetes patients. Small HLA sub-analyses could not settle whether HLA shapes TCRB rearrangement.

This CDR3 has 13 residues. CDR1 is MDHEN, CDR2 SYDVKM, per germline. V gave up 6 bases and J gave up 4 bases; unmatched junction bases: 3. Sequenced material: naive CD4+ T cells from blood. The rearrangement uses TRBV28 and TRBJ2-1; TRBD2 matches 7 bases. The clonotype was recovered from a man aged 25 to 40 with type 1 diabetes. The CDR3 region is CASRPGGYNEQFF. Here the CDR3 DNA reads TGTGCCAGCAGACCCGGGGGGTACAATGAGCAGTTCTTC. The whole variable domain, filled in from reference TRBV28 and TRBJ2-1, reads DVKVTQSSRYLVKRTGEKVFLECVQDMDHENMFWYRQDPGLGLRLIYFSYDVKMKEKGDIPEGYSVSREKKERFSLILESASTNQTSMYLCASRPGGYNEQFFGPGTRLTVL.